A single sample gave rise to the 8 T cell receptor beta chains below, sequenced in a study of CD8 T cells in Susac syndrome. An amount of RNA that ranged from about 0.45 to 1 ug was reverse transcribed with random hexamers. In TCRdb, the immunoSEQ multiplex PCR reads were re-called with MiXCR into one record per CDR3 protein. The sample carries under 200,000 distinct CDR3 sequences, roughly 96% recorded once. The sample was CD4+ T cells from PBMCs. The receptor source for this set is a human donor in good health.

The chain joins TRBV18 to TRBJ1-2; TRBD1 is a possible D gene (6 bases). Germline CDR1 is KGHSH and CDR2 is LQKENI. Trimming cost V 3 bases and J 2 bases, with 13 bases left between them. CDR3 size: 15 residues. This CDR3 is CASSPLRDRNYGYTF. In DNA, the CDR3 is TGTGCCAGCTCACCCCTCCGTGACAGGAACTATGGCTACACCTTC. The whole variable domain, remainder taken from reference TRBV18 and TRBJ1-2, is NAGVMQNPRHLVRRRGQEARLRCSPMKGHSHVYWYRQLPEEGLKFMVYLQKENIIDESGMPKERFSAEFPKEGPSILRIQQVVRGDSAAYFCASSPLRDRNYGYTFGSGTRLTVV.

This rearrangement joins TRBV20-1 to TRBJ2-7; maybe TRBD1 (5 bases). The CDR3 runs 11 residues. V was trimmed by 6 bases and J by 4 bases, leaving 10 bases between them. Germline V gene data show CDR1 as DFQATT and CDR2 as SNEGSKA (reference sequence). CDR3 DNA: TGCAGTGCCGGCCAGGGATACGAGCAGTACGTC. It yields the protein CSAGQGYEQYV.

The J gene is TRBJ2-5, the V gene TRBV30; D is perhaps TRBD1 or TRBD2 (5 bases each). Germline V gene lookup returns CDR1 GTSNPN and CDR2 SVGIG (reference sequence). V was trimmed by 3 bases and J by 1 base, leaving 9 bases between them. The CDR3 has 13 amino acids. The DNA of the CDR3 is TGTGCCTGGAGACGTGGGGGCCAAGAGACCCAGTACTTC. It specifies CAWRRGGQETQYF.

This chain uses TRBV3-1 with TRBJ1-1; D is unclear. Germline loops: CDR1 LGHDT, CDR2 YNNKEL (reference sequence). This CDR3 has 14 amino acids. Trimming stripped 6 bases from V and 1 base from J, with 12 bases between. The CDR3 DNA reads TGTGCCAGCAGTGTCGGGGAGGGGAACACTGAAGCTTTCTTT. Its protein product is CASSVGEGNTEAFF.

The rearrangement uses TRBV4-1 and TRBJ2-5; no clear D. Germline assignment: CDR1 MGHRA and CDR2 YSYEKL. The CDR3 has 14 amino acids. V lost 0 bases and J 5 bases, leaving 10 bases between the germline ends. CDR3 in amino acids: CASSQDPIRETQYF. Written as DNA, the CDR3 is TGCGCCAGCAGCCAAGACCCCATCCGGGAGACCCAGTACTTC.

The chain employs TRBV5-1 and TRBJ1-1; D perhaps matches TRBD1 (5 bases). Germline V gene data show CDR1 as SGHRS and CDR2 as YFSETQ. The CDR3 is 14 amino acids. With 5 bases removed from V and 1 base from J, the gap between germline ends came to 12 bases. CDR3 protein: CASRVGTANTEAFF. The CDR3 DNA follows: TGCGCCAGCAGGGTGGGGACTGCGAACACTGAAGCTTTCTTT.

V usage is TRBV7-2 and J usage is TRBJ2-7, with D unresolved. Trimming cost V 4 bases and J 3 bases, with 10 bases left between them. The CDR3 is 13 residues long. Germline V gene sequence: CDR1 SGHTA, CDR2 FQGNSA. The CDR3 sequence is CASSSPTVYEQYF. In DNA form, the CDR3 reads TGTGCCAGCAGCTCACCCACCGTCTACGAGCAGTACTTC.

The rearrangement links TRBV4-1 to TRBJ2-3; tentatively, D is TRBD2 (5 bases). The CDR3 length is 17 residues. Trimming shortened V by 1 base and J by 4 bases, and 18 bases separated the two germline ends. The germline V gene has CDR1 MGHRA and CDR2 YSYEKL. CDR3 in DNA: TGCGCCAGCAGCCAAGCACAGCGGAGCGCCATGCCAGATACGCAGTATTTT. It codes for CASSQAQRSAMPDTQYF.